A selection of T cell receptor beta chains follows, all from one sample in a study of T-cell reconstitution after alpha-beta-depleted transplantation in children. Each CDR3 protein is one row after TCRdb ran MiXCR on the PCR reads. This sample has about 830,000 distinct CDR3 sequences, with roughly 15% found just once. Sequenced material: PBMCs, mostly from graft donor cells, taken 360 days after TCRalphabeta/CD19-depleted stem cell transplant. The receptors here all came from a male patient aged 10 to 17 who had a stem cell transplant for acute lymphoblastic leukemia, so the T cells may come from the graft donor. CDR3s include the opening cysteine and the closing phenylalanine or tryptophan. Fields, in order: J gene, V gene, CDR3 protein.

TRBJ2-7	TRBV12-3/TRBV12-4	CASSPVGGYEQYF
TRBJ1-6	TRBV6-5	CASSTRTGVAPLHF
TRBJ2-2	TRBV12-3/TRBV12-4	CASIRLSGNTGELFF
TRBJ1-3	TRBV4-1	CASSQDTGLYTIYF
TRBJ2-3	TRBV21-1	CATSQGGLAGVSTQYF
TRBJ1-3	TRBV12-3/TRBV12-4	CASSPRTAGNTIYF
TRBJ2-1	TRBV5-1	CASSLLGNSEQFF
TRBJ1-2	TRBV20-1	CSARDSGTAYGYTF
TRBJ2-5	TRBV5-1	CASRGQGSMRETQYF
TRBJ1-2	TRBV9	CASSPSTGLYGYTF
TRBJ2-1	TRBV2	CASINTGQSSYNEQFF
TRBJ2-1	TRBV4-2	CASSQKLAGYFNEQFF
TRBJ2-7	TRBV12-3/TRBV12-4	CASSFYPGQGPDEQYF
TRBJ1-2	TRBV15	CATSLQGETNYGYTF
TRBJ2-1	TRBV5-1	CASSLDYNEQFF
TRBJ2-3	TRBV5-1	CASSFPRAESDTQYF
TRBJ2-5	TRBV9	CASSVDAELLRGVGETQYF
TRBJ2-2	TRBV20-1	CSASVGIGELFF
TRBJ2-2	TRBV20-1	CSAREEAGVHGELFF
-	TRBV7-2	CASSLSRAQVVKNIQFF
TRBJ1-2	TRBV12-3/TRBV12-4	CASSLRESNYGYTF
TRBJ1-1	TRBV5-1	CASSPDRGGNTEAFF
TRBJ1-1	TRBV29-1	CSVNQQLLNTEAFF
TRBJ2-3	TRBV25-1	CASSDPLWTGPYQLYF